These 12 T cell receptor beta chains came from one sample sequenced in a study of blood T cell dynamics during melanoma immunotherapy. Method: immunoSEQ multiplex PCR; TCRdb's copy keeps in-frame clones and lacks some. The sample has around 11,000 clones, roughly nine tenths seen once; the top ten hold 20% to 30%. Documented time point: week 3, after first cycle of checkpoint inhibitor. This sample comprised blood, obtained from a patient treated with checkpoint blockade. These receptors all come from a human donor with melanoma.

The CDR3 region has the DNA TGTGCGCTGGGGGCGGACGGCATGGGCTACGAGCAGTACTTC. The encoded protein is CALGADGMGYEQYF. The rearrangement links TRBV30 to TRBJ2-7; tentative D call: TRBD1 (6 bases). This CDR3 is built from 14 residues. Germline V gives CDR1 GTSNPN, CDR2 SVGIG (reference sequence). The full variable domain, rest sourced from reference TRBV30 and TRBJ2-7, is SQTIHQWPATLVQPVGSPLSLECTVEGTSNPNLYWYRQAAGRGLQLLFYSVGIGQISSEVPQNLSASRPQDRQFILSSKKLLLSDSGFYLCALGADGMGYEQYFGPGTRLTVT.

V gene TRBV7-9 combines with J gene TRBJ2-5; D is undetermined. The CDR3 totals 14 residues. The germline CDR1 and CDR2 sequences are SEHNR and FQNEAQ (reference sequence). Trimming took 1 base from V and 7 from J, leaving 13 bases between them. CDR3 sequence reads: CASSLEGPGGTQYF. CDR3 DNA sequence: TGTGCCAGCAGCTTAGAGGGCCCCGGTGGGACCCAGTACTTC.

The chain joins TRBV11-2 to TRBJ2-7; the D gene is possibly TRBD1 (6 bases). The V end lost 1 base, the J end lost 5 bases, and 15 bases lay between the germline ends. Germline loops: CDR1 SGHAT, CDR2 FQNNGV. This CDR3 has 15 residues. CDR3 nucleotides: TGTGCCAGCAGCTTAGGCCCAGGGGAACTCCACGAGCAGTACTTC. The encoded protein is CASSLGPGELHEQYF.

The chain links TRBV5-1 to TRBJ1-1; D gene ambiguous. Germline V gene lookup returns CDR1 SGHRS and CDR2 YFSETQ. Trimming stripped 0 bases from V and 1 base from J, with 7 bases between. The CDR3 has 14 amino acids. CDR3 in DNA: TGCGCCAGCAGCTTGGACCGGGGGAACACTGAAGCTTTCTTT. Its protein product is CASSLDRGNTEAFF.

The rearrangement links TRBV5-4 to TRBJ2-6, with TRBD1 identical over 10 bases. V was pared by 6 bases and J by 4 bases, with 13 bases of the junction left unmatched. The CDR3 consists of 18 residues. Germline V gene data show CDR1 as SGHNT and CDR2 as YYREEE (reference sequence). CDR3 protein: CASTENPGQGSGANVLTF. In nucleotides, the CDR3 is TGTGCCAGCACCGAGAACCCGGGACAGGGGTCCGGGGCCAACGTCCTGACTTTC.

The J gene is TRBJ2-1, the V gene TRBV7-8, with TRBD2 as a possible D gene (7 bases). Germline V gives CDR1 SGHVS, CDR2 FQNEAQ. Trimming pared 3 bases from V and 4 bases from J, leaving 16 bases between. The CDR3 is made up of 16 amino acids. CDR3 sequence (DNA): TGTGCCAGCAGCTTGGGGGGGGCGGGTGGATACAATGAGCAGTTCTTC. Its protein is CASSLGGAGGYNEQFF.

V usage is TRBV27 and J usage is TRBJ2-7; D is ambiguous. Trimming left V 2 bases short and J 6 bases short, with 5 bases between. The germline V gene encodes CDR1 MNHEY and CDR2 SMNVEV (reference sequence). There are 11 residues in the CDR3. CDR3 amino acids: CASSLGSEQYF. The CDR3 DNA reads TGTGCCAGCAGTTTAGGGTCCGAGCAGTACTTC.

The chain recombines TRBV5-5 with TRBJ2-7, with D possibly matching TRBD2 (6 bases). This CDR3 contains 15 residues. Germline CDR1 reads SGHKS; CDR2 reads YYEKEE (reference sequence). The V and J ends lost 4 bases and 0 bases respectively, with 14 bases between them. The CDR3 DNA is TGTGCCAGCAGCGCCCTCGCGGGAAGCTCCTACGAGCAGTACTTC. It codes for CASSALAGSSYEQYF.

V is TRBV19 and J is TRBJ1-3, with no clear D. V was cut by 6 bases and J by 2 bases, with 8 bases left in between. The CDR3 has 13 residues. Germline assignment: CDR1 LNHDA and CDR2 SQIVND (reference sequence). For the CDR3, the DNA is TGTGCCAGTAGGCCCTCCCCTGGAAACACCATATATTTT. It specifies CASRPSPGNTIYF.

The V gene is TRBV5-1, the J gene TRBJ1-6; 11 bases match TRBD1. Germline V gene sequence: CDR1 SGHRS, CDR2 YFSETQ. The CDR3 length is 17 residues. With V trimmed by 3 bases and J by 0 bases, 2 bases remained unmatched. CDR3 in DNA: TGCGCCAGCAGCTCGGGACAGGGGGGCTCCTATAATTCACCCCTCCACTTT. Translating gives CASSSGQGGSYNSPLHF.

The chain employs TRBV19 and TRBJ1-4; no reliable D call. The V end was cut by 7 bases, the J end by 4 bases, with 4 bases between. Germline-derived CDR1 and CDR2 are LNHDA and SQIVND (reference sequence). The CDR3 sequence is 11 residues long. The CDR3 spells CASTHNEKLFF. Written as DNA, the CDR3 is TGTGCCAGTACACATAATGAAAAACTGTTTTTT.

The V gene is TRBV5-1, the J gene TRBJ2-2; 9 nucleotides align to TRBD2. The ends lost 6 bases at V and 6 bases at J; junction bases unmatched: 9. Germline assignment: CDR1 SGHRS and CDR2 YFSETQ. The CDR3 covers 15 residues. CDR3 nucleotides: TGCGCCAGCATGGGGGTAGCGGGAGCGGCCGGGGAGCTGTTTTTT. Protein sequence: CASMGVAGAAGELFF.